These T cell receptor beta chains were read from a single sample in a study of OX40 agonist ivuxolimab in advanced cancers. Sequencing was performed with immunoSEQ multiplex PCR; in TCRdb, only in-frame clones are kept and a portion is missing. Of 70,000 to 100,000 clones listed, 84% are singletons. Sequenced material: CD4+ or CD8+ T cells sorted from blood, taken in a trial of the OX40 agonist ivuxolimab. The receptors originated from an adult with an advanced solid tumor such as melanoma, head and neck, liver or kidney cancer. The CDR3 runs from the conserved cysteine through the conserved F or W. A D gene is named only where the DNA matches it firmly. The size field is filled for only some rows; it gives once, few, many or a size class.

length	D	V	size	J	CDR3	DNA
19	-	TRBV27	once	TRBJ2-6	CASSLEGARIASGANVLTF	TGTGCCAGCAGTTTGGAGGGGGCGAGGATTGCCTCTGGGGCCAACGTCCTGACTTTC
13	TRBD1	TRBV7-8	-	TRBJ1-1	CASSMDRVTEAFF	TGTGCCAGCAGCATGGACAGGGTGACTGAAGCTTTCTTT
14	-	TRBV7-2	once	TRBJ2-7	CASSLAGRLYEQYF	TGTGCCAGCAGCTTAGCGGGTAGGCTCTACGAGCAGTACTTC
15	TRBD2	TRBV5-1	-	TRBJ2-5	CASSPTSGGGETQYF	TGCGCCAGCAGCCCGACTAGCGGGGGTGGGGAGACCCAGTACTTC
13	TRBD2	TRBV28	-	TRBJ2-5	CASSRGRGETQYF	TGTGCCAGCAGTAGAGGGAGGGGAGAGACCCAGTACTTC
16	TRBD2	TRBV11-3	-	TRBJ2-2	CASSLETSGSTGELFF	TGTGCCAGCAGCTTAGAGACTAGCGGGTCCACCGGGGAGCTGTTTTTT
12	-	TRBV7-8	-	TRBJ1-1	CASSLGSRDAFF	TGTGCCAGCAGCTTAGGGAGCCGGGATGCTTTCTTT
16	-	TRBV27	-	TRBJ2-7	CASHQVGAQFTAEQYF	TGTGCCAGCCATCAGGTGGGAGCTCAATTTACAGCCGAGCAGTACTTC
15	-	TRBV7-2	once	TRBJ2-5	CASSLSGLTQETQYF	TGTGCCAGCAGCTTATCCGGTCTCACCCAAGAGACCCAGTACTTC
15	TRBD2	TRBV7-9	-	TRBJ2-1	CASSPGASGHNEQFF	TGTGCCAGCAGCCCTGGGGCTAGCGGCCACAATGAGCAGTTCTTC
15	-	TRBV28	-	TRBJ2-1	CASIRPGGSYNEQFF	TGTGCCAGCATCCGACCCGGGGGCTCCTACAATGAGCAGTTCTTC
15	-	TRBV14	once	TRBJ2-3	CASSQDIVSTDTQYF	TGTGCCAGCAGCCAAGATATCGTTAGCACAGATACGCAGTATTTT
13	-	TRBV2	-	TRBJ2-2	CASSTRNTGELFF	TGTGCCAGCAGCACTAGGAACACCGGGGAGCTGTTTTTT
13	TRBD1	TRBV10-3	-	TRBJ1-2	CAITPGQGMSYTF	TGTGCCATCACCCCCGGACAGGGAATGAGCTACACCTTC
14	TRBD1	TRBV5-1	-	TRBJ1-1	CASNQGTGNTEAFF	TGCGCCAGCAACCAAGGGACAGGGAACACTGAAGCTTTCTTT
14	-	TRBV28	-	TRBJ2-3	CASTASSSTDTQYF	TGTGCCAGCACCGCTTCTTCTAGCACAGATACGCAGTATTTT
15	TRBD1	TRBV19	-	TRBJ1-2	CASAISGDRGSGYTF	TGTGCCAGTGCTATCTCCGGAGACAGGGGTAGTGGCTACACCTTC
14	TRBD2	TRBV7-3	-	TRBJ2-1	CASSWGLADNEQFF	TGTGCCAGCAGCTGGGGACTAGCGGACAATGAGCAGTTCTTC
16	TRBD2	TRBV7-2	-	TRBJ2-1	CASKGLKRGGYNEQFF	TGTGCCAGCAAGGGCCTTAAGCGGGGAGGGTACAATGAGCAGTTCTTC
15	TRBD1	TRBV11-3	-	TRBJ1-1	CASSPWGQGDTEAFF	TGTGCCAGCAGCCCGTGGGGCCAGGGGGACACTGAAGCTTTCTTT
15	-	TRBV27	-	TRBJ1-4	CASSPNPAGDEKLFF	TGTGCCAGCAGTCCAAACCCCGCGGGGGATGAAAAACTGTTTTTT
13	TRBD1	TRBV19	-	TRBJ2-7	CASSDRGSYEQYF	TGTGCCAGTAGCGACAGGGGCTCCTACGAGCAGTACTTC
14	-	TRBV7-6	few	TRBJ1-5	CASSLQGNNQPQHF	TGTGCCAGCAGCTTACAGGGCAATAATCAGCCCCAGCATTTT
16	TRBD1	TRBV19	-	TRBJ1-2	CASSMTQGQRYKGYTF	TGTGCCAGTAGTATGACACAGGGGCAAAGATATAAGGGCTACACCTTC
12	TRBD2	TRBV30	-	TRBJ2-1	CAWSLAGIEQFF	TGTGCCTGGAGTCTAGCGGGGATTGAGCAGTTCTTC
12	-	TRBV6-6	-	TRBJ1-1	CASSYGEGRAFF	TGTGCCAGCAGTTACGGCGAGGGAAGGGCTTTCTTT
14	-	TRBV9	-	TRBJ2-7	CASSVGQASYEQYF	TGTGCCAGCAGCGTAGGACAGGCCTCCTACGAGCAGTACTTC
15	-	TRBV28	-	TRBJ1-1	CASSSYRSMNTEAFF	TGTGCCAGCAGTTCGTACCGTTCCATGAACACTGAAGCTTTCTTT
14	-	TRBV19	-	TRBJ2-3	CASSAALSTDTQYF	TGTGCCAGTAGTGCGGCCCTTTCGACAGATACGCAGTATTTT
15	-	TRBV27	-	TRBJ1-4	CASSFFGEADEKLFF	TGTGCCAGCAGTTTTTTCGGGGAGGCGGATGAAAAACTGTTTTTT
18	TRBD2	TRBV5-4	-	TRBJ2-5	CASSFGLAGALYQETQYF	TGTGCCAGCAGCTTCGGACTAGCGGGGGCCCTGTACCAAGAGACCCAGTACTTC
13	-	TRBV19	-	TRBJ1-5	CASSLPGNQPQHF	TGTGCCAGTAGCCTACCAGGGAATCAGCCCCAGCATTTT
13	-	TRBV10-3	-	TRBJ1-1	CAIRGTVNTEAFF	TGTGCCATCAGGGGGACGGTGAACACTGAAGCTTTCTTT
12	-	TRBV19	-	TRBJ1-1	CASSTGNTEAFF	TGTGCCAGTAGCACAGGGAACACTGAAGCTTTCTTT
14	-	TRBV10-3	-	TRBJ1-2	CAISDSQGLDGYTF	TGTGCCATCAGTGATAGTCAGGGTTTGGACGGCTACACCTTC
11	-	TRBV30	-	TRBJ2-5	CAWSAQETQYF	TGTGCCTGGAGTGCCCAAGAGACCCAGTACTTC
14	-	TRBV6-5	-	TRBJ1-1	CASSYRGSTNEAFF	TGTGCCAGCAGTTACAGGGGGTCCACTAATGAAGCTTTCTTT
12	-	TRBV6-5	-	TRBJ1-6	CASSWSNSPLHF	TGTGCCAGCAGTTGGAGCAATTCACCCCTCCACTTT
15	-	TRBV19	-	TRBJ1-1	CASSMAYRVNTEAFF	TGTGCCAGTAGTATGGCCTACAGAGTGAACACTGAAGCTTTCTTT